The T cell receptor beta chain described here comes from a study of OX40 agonist ivuxolimab in advanced cancers. This CDR3 is 17 amino acids long. Germline V gene sequence: CDR1 PRHDT, CDR2 FYEKMQ (reference sequence). With 5 bases clipped from V and 0 bases from J, the junction kept 5 bases outside the gene matches. Using immunoSEQ multiplex PCR, the repertoire was profiled, and TCRdb retains in-frame clones only, with some absent. The sample lists about 67,000 clones, approximately 87% occurring once. The receptor's source is an adult with an advanced solid tumor such as melanoma, head and neck, liver or kidney cancer. The sample in question was CD4+ or CD8+ T cells sorted from blood, obtained in a trial of the OX40 agonist ivuxolimab. This chain connects TRBV13 to TRBJ2-3, with 13 bases fitting TRBD2. CDR3 amino acids: CASSPGLAGTSTDTQYF. The CDR3 region has the DNA TGTGCCAGCAGCCCGGGACTAGCGGGGACGAGCACAGATACGCAGTATTTT.